The 32 T cell receptor beta chains below come from one sample, sequenced in a study of cytomegalovirus exposure and HLA in healthy donors. Measured with immunoSEQ multiplex PCR; TCRdb has only the in-frame clones, and not every one. The sample shows 55,000 to 70,000 clones, around 89% of them seen only once. Sequencing was carried out using PBMCs. The receptors here all came from a young woman in good health and CMV-seronegative.

The J gene is TRBJ1-4, the V gene TRBV7-2, with a tentative D call TRBD1 (5 bases). Germline CDR1 SGHTA, CDR2 FQGNSA. V was trimmed by 3 bases and J by 7 bases, leaving 15 bases between them. The CDR3 is made up of 15 amino acids. This CDR3 is CASSFIRGGVEKLFF. In DNA form, the CDR3 reads TGTGCCAGCAGCTTCATACGTGGGGGGGTTGAAAAACTGTTTTTT.

The gene calls are TRBV6-1 and TRBJ2-7; D ambiguous. Germline CDR1 reads MNHNS; CDR2 reads SASEGT. There are 13 residues in the CDR3. The V end was cut by 3 bases, the J end by 0 bases, with 6 bases between. The CDR3 nucleotides read TGTGCCAGCAGTGACCTCGGCTCCTACGAGCAGTACTTC. Translated, it gives CASSDLGSYEQYF.

The chain's CDR3 is CSAGEGVNYGYTF. The CDR3 DNA follows: TGCAGCGCGGGGGAGGGAGTTAACTATGGCTACACCTTC. The chain links TRBV29-1 to TRBJ1-2; D possibly corresponds to TRBD1 (5 bases). The ends were cut back, 7 bases at V and 1 base at J, with 13 bases in the middle. CDR1 SQVTM and CDR2 ANQGSEA come from the germline V gene. This CDR3 has 13 residues. The full variable domain, in which reference TRBV29-1 and TRBJ1-2 provide the parts outside the CDR3, is SAVISQKPSRDICQRGTSLTIQCQVDSQVTMMFWYRQQPGQSLTLIATANQGSEATYESGFVIDKFPISRPNLTFSTLTVSNMSPEDSSIYLCSAGEGVNYGYTFGSGTRLTVV.

V gene TRBV30 combines with J gene TRBJ1-5; D is unclear. CDR1 is GTSNPN and CDR2 is SVGIG in the germline V gene (reference sequence). The CDR3 consists of 14 residues. The germline V and J ends were trimmed by 0 bases and 11 bases, with 17 bases remaining between them. The CDR3 is CAWSVRGSSSAQHF. DNA of the CDR3: TGTGCCTGGAGTGTACGAGGGTCCAGTTCGGCCCAGCATTTT.

This chain connects TRBV6-5 to TRBJ2-7, with D maybe TRBD2 (5 bases). Germline CDR1 and CDR2: MNHEY and SVGAGI. This CDR3 is built from 15 residues. The V gene lost 0 bases and the J gene lost 0 bases, with 9 bases spanning the gap. The CDR3: CASSYSSGSSYEQYF. CDR3 coding DNA: TGTGCCAGCAGTTACTCCTCGGGATCCTCCTACGAGCAGTACTTC.

V usage is TRBV4-1 and J usage is TRBJ2-1; 9 positions agree with TRBD2. The CDR3 has 17 residues. Germline values: CDR1 MGHRA, CDR2 YSYEKL. Trimming at V came to 2 bases and at J to 0 bases, leaving 5 bases not matched to a gene. CDR3 sequence (DNA): TGCGCCAGCAGCCAATCCGGACTAGCGAACTCCTACAATGAGCAGTTCTTC. Translation gives CASSQSGLANSYNEQFF.

The rearrangement uses TRBV19 and TRBJ2-3, with D maybe TRBD1 (5 bases). Trimming shortened V by 3 bases and J by 4 bases, and 20 bases separated the two germline ends. Germline CDR1 reads LNHDA; CDR2 reads SQIVND (reference sequence). CDR3 size: 17 residues. CDR3 residues: CASSIIKGLKGADTQYF. The DNA for the CDR3 is TGTGCCAGTAGTATTATCAAAGGCCTCAAAGGGGCAGATACGCAGTATTTT.

The V call is TRBV5-1, the J call TRBJ2-1; TRBD1 agrees at 9 bases. Germline V lookup: CDR1 SGHRS, CDR2 YFSETQ. V gave up 4 bases and J gave up 5 bases; unmatched junction bases: 7. The CDR3 sequence is 15 residues long. CDR3 coding DNA: TGCGCCAGCAGCCCGAGGGGACAGGGTGACAATGAGCAGTTCTTC. It encodes CASSPRGQGDNEQFF.

CDR3 nucleotide sequence: TGTGCCAGCAGTAGAATAGCGCGAGAGACCCAGTACTTC. This encodes CASSRIARETQYF. V gene TRBV27 combines with J gene TRBJ2-5, with D possibly TRBD2 on 5 matching bases. The CDR3 contains 13 residues. CDR1 and CDR2 (germline): MNHEY, SMNVEV (reference sequence). Trimming removed 5 bases at V and 4 bases at J, with 11 bases between.

The chain joins TRBV7-4 to TRBJ2-7, with a weak D call TRBD2 (5 bases). Per the germline V gene, CDR1 is SGHVT and CDR2 is SQSDAQ. V lost 7 bases to trimming and J lost 3 bases, with 10 bases between them. The length of the CDR3 is 12 residues. The chain's CDR3 is CASNLEGYEQYF. CDR3 in DNA: TGTGCCAGCAACCTTGAGGGCTACGAGCAGTACTTC.

This clone was recorded once. V usage is TRBV18 and J usage is TRBJ2-2, with 9 bases matching TRBD1. CDR1 is KGHSH, CDR2 LQKENI, per germline. V lost 3 bases to trimming and J lost 6 bases; unmatched junction nucleotides: 5. CDR3 size: 15 residues. Here the CDR3 DNA reads TGTGCCAGCTCACCGACAGGGGGACGGGCCGGGGAGCTGTTTTTT. It yields the protein CASSPTGGRAGELFF.

The chain employs TRBV29-1 and TRBJ2-3; 7 nucleotides line up with TRBD1. The trim removed 3 bases at V and 6 bases at J, leaving 6 bases unmatched. The germline V gene encodes CDR1 SQVTM and CDR2 ANQGSEA. There are 13 residues in the CDR3. The CDR3 loop is CSVEGQWGDTQYF. For the CDR3, the DNA is TGCAGCGTTGAGGGACAGTGGGGGGATACGCAGTATTTT.

This chain uses TRBV19 with TRBJ2-7; 9 bases agree with TRBD1. This CDR3 is built from 14 residues. V was clipped by 5 bases and J by 0 bases; unmatched bases: 2. The germline V gene has CDR1 LNHDA and CDR2 SQIVND (reference sequence). The CDR3 region has the DNA TGTGCCAGTAGTCAGGACAGGGGCTCCTACGAGCAGTACTTC. Its translation is CASSQDRGSYEQYF.

J is TRBJ2-1 and V is TRBV11-2, with a weak D call TRBD1 (6 bases). This CDR3 has 14 residues. V dropped 6 bases and J dropped 6 bases, with 15 bases sitting between them. CDR1 and CDR2 (germline): SGHAT, FQNNGV. Here the CDR3 DNA reads TGTGCCAGCAGATCCCTGCGAGGGGGCAATGAGCAGTTCTTC. Translated, it gives CASRSLRGGNEQFF.

This chain uses TRBV10-1 with TRBJ2-3; D remains unclear. Per germline, CDR1 WNHNN and CDR2 SYGVQD (reference sequence). Trimming took off 4 bases at V and 2 bases at J, with 4 bases between the two ends. The CDR3 covers 12 residues. The CDR3 nucleotides read TGCGCCAGCAGTGCCTCCACAGATACGCAGTATTTT. It translates to CASSASTDTQYF.

This chain's CDR3 is CASTHTPQTANYGYTF. The CDR3 DNA is TGTGCCAGTACCCATACACCTCAGACAGCCAACTATGGCTACACCTTC. The chain is built from TRBV19 and TRBJ1-2; D perhaps matches TRBD1 (5 bases). This CDR3 spans 16 amino acids. Per the germline V gene, CDR1 is LNHDA and CDR2 is SQIVND (reference sequence). The V gene lost 7 bases and the J gene lost 2 bases, with 20 bases spanning the gap.

The chain links TRBV7-2 to TRBJ1-2; TRBD1 might be the D (5 bases). Germline CDR1 reads SGHTA; CDR2 reads FQGNSA. CDR3 length: 12 residues. The germline V and J ends were trimmed by 5 bases and 6 bases, with 10 bases remaining between them. The CDR3 region is CASSPIRDGYTF. CDR3 bases: TGTGCCAGCAGCCCCATCAGGGATGGCTACACCTTC. Full variable domain (rest looked up from reference TRBV7-2 and TRBJ1-2): GAGVSQSPSNKVTEKGKDVELRCDPISGHTALYWYRQSLGQGLEFLIYFQGNSAPDKSGLPSDRFSAERTGGSVSTLTIQRTQQEDSAVYLCASSPIRDGYTFGSGTRLTVV.

The chain recombines TRBV30 with TRBJ2-2; D is unclear. Trimming pared 0 bases from V and 7 bases from J, leaving 6 bases between. CDR1 and CDR2 (germline): GTSNPN, SVGIG (reference sequence). The CDR3 consists of 12 residues. This CDR3 reads CAWSVPVGELFF. The CDR3, as DNA: TGTGCCTGGAGTGTCCCCGTCGGGGAGCTGTTTTTT.

V and J are TRBV5-1 and TRBJ1-2, with D perhaps matching TRBD1 (6 bases). This CDR3 is 16 amino acids long. Germline V CDR1 and CDR2: SGHRS, YFSETQ. Trimming removed 4 bases from V and 3 bases from J, with 19 bases in between. The chain's CDR3 is CASSDGQPLRDYGYTF. The CDR3 DNA is TGCGCCAGCAGCGACGGACAGCCCCTTAGGGACTATGGCTACACCTTC. Filled out from reference TRBV5-1 and TRBJ1-2, the complete variable domain reads KAGVTQTPRYLIKTRGQQVTLSCSPISGHRSVSWYQQTPGQGLQFLFEYFSETQRNKGNFPGRFSGRQFSNSRSEMNVSTLELGDSALYLCASSDGQPLRDYGYTFGSGTRLTVV.

This clone was seen a handful of times. The V and J genes are TRBV29-1 and TRBJ1-2; 7 bases map to TRBD1. V lost 4 bases and J lost 4; bases outside the gene matches: 6. The CDR3 extends over 13 amino acids. The V gene's germline CDR1 is SQVTM and CDR2 ANQGSEA. The CDR3 DNA reads as TGCAGCGTTGGAGAGACAGGGACCTATGGCTACACCTTC. Translation gives CSVGETGTYGYTF.

The chain links TRBV28 to TRBJ1-5; TRBD1 aligns across 9 bases. The CDR3 totals 15 residues. The germline V gene encodes CDR1 MDHEN and CDR2 SYDVKM. V lost 4 bases to trimming and J lost 0 bases; unmatched junction nucleotides: 1. CDR3 in DNA: TGTGCCAGCAGTTCGGGACAGGGTAGCAATCAGCCCCAGCATTTT. Its protein is CASSSGQGSNQPQHF.

In the case of this clone: A read error may produce the germline difference seen at one junction end. V gene TRBV15 combines with J gene TRBJ1-1; 7 bases match TRBD1. The CDR3 runs to 15 residues. Germline CDR1 is LNHNV and CDR2 is YYDKDF (reference sequence). CDR3 in amino acids: CATSRLTTGNSEAFF. The CDR3 region has the DNA TGTGCCACCAGCAGATTGACGACAGGGAACTCTGAAGCTTTCTTT. Full variable domain (rest looked up from reference TRBV15 and TRBJ1-1): DAMVIQNPRYQVTQFGKPVTLSCSQTLNHNVMYWYQQKSSQAPKLLFHYYDKDFNNEADTPDNFQSRRPNTSFCFLDIRSPGLGDTAMYLCATSRLTTGNSEAFFGQGTRLTVV.

This chain uses TRBV4-2 with TRBJ2-7, with D possibly TRBD2 on 5 matching bases. Trimming stripped 4 bases from V and 2 bases from J, with 15 bases between. This CDR3 comprises 15 residues. Germline CDR1 is LGHNA and CDR2 is YNFKEQ. CDR3 amino acids: CASSPAAGPTYEQYF. The CDR3 DNA follows: TGTGCCAGCAGCCCCGCGGCGGGCCCTACCTACGAGCAGTACTTC.

In this sample, this clone turned up once. The chain has TRBV6-1 and TRBJ2-7; D is perhaps TRBD2 (5 bases). Germline CDR1 reads MNHNS; CDR2 reads SASEGT. The CDR3 consists of 19 residues. V shed 0 bases and J shed 3 bases, with 24 bases lying between them. CDR3 in amino acids: CASSEAAIGERSGYYEQYF. CDR3 nucleotides: TGTGCCAGCAGTGAAGCAGCCATAGGAGAGCGGAGCGGATACTACGAGCAGTACTTC.

This chain uses TRBV6-5 with TRBJ2-7, with 7 bases identical to TRBD2. V lost 2 bases, J lost 0 bases, and 4 bases stayed unmatched. CDR1 and CDR2 from the germline V gene are MNHEY and SVGAGI. This CDR3 is built from 15 residues. For the CDR3, the DNA is TGTGCCAGCAGTTACGGGGCGGGAGTCTCCTACGAGCAGTACTTC. This sequence encodes CASSYGAGVSYEQYF.

The V call is TRBV27, the J call TRBJ1-1; the match to TRBD1 covers 9 bases. Trimming cost V 7 bases and J 4 bases; bases outside gene matches: 4. Germline V gene data show CDR1 as MNHEY and CDR2 as SMNVEV (reference sequence). This CDR3 spans 13 amino acids. The CDR3 loop reads CASKTGGITEAFF. In nucleotides, the CDR3 is TGTGCCAGCAAGACAGGGGGAATCACTGAAGCTTTCTTT.

This chain joins TRBV19 and TRBJ2-6, with D possibly matching TRBD2 (7 bases). The germline V and J ends were trimmed by 7 bases and 2 bases, with 18 bases remaining between them. Germline V gene sequence: CDR1 LNHDA, CDR2 SQIVND (reference sequence). The CDR3 is 17 amino acids. Here the CDR3 reads CASTVRGGAPGANVLTF. In DNA form, the CDR3 reads TGTGCCAGTACCGTCAGAGGGGGGGCCCCTGGGGCCAACGTCCTGACTTTC.

The chain has TRBV10-3 and TRBJ2-5; 7 nucleotides align to TRBD2. CDR3 length equals 14 residues. Trimming removed 8 bases from V and 5 bases from J; junction bases left unmatched: 11. Germline CDR1 is ENHRY and CDR2 is SYGVKD. CDR3 nucleotide sequence: TGTGCCATCGGGGAGGGCGGGATGGGGGAGACCCAGTACTTC. It is translated as CAIGEGGMGETQYF.

This clone was picked up a small number of times. V and J are TRBV7-2 and TRBJ2-7, with 9 bases that match TRBD2. The CDR3 is made up of 15 amino acids. With 6 bases clipped from V and 4 bases from J, the junction kept 10 bases outside the gene matches. Germline V gives CDR1 SGHTA, CDR2 FQGNSA. CDR3 sequence reads: CASSTLAGRVYEQYF. CDR3 nucleotide sequence: TGTGCCAGCAGTACGCTAGCGGGAAGGGTATACGAGCAGTACTTC.

The chain combines TRBV7-3 with TRBJ1-3; a weak D match, TRBD1 (5 bases). This CDR3 comprises 14 residues. The germline V gene encodes CDR1 SGHTA and CDR2 FQGTGA. V shed 5 bases and J shed 0 bases, with 8 bases lying between them. The CDR3: CASSQTGSGNTIYF. CDR3 coding DNA: TGTGCCAGCAGCCAAACAGGCTCTGGAAACACCATATATTTT.

The chain employs TRBV11-2 and TRBJ2-4; no reliable D call. The V end lost 4 bases, the J end lost 1 base, and 20 bases lay between the germline ends. This CDR3 has 18 amino acids. Germline lookup yields CDR1 SGHAT and CDR2 FQNNGV. The DNA of the CDR3 is TGTGCCAGCAGCTCAATGCCGCGAGAAAACTGGGCCAAAAACATTCAGTACTTC. Its protein is CASSSMPRENWAKNIQYF.

The chain couples TRBV16 to TRBJ1-4, with TRBD1 identical over 7 bases. The CDR3 has 15 amino acids. J gave up 4 bases and V 3 bases, and 5 bases lay outside the gene matches. Germline V gene sequence: CDR1 KGHSY, CDR2 FQNENV. CDR3 sequence (DNA): TGTGCCAGCAGCCACACAGGGGACAGTAATGAAAAACTGTTTTTT. Translating gives CASSHTGDSNEKLFF.